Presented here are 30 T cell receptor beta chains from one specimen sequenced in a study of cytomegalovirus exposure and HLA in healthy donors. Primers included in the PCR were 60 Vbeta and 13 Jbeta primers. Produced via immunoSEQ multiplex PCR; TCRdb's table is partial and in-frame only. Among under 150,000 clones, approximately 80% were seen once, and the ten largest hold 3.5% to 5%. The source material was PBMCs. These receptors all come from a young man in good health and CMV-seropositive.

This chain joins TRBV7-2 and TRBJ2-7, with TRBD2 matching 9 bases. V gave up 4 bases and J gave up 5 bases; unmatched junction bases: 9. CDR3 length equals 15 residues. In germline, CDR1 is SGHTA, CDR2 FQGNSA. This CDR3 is CASSSIAGAAHEQYF. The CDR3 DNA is TGTGCCAGCAGCTCCATAGCGGGAGCTGCCCACGAGCAGTACTTC. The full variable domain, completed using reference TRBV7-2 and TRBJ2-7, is GAGVSQSPSNKVTEKGKDVELRCDPISGHTALYWYRQSLGQGLEFLIYFQGNSAPDKSGLPSDRFSAERTGGSVSTLTIQRTQQEDSAVYLCASSSIAGAAHEQYFGPGTRLTVT.

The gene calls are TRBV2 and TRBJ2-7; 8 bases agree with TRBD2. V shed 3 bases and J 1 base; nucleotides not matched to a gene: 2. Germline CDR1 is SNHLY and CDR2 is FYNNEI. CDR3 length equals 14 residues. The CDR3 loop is CASSEGLGSYEQYF. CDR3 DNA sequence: TGTGCCAGCAGTGAGGGACTAGGATCCTACGAGCAGTACTTC.

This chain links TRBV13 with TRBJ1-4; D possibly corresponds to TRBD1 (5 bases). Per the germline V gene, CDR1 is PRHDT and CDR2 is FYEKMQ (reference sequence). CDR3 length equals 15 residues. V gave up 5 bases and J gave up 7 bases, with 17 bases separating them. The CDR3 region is CASSPAPGFGEKLFF. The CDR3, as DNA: TGTGCCAGCAGCCCCGCACCAGGGTTTGGTGAAAAACTGTTTTTT.

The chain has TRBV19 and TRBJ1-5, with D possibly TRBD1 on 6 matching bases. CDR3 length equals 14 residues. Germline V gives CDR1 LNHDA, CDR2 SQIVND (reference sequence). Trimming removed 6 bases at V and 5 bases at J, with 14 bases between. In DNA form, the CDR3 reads TGTGCCAGTAGCCATCTACAGGGTGATCAGCCCCAGCATTTT. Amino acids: CASSHLQGDQPQHF.

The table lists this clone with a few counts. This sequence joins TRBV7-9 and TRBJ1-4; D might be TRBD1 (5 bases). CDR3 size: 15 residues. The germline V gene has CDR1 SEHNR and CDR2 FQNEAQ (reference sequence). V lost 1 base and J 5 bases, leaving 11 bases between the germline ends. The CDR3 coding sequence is TGTGCCAGCAGCTTAGGACGGGGGGGGAATGAAAAACTGTTTTTT. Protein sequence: CASSLGRGGNEKLFF.

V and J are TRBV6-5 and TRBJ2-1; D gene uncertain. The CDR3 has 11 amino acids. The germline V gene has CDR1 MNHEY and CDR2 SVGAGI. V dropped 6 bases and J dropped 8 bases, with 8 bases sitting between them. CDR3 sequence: CASRTRYEQFF. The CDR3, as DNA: TGTGCCAGCAGGACAAGGTATGAGCAGTTCTTC.

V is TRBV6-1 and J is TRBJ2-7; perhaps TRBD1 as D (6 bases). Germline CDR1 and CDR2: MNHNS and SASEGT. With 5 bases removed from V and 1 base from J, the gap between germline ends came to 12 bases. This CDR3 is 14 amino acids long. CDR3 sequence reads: CASSIYGQSYEQYF. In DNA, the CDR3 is TGTGCCAGCAGTATATATGGACAGTCCTACGAGCAGTACTTC.

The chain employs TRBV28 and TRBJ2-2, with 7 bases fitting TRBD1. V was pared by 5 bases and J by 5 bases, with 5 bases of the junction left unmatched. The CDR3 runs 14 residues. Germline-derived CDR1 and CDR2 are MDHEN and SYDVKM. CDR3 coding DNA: TGTGCCAGCAGTCCGGGGACAGCGACCGGGGAGCTGTTTTTT. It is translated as CASSPGTATGELFF.

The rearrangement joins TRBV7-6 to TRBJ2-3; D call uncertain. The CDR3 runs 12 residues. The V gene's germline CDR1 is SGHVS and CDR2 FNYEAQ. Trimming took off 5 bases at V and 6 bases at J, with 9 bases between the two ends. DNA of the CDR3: TGTGCCAGCAGCCGCGTCGGGGATACGCAGTATTTT. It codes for CASSRVGDTQYF.

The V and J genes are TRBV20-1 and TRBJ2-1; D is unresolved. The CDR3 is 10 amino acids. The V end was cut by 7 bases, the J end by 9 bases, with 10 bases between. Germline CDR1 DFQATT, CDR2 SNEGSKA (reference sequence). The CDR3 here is CSVHPREQFF. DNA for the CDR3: TGCAGTGTACACCCTCGTGAGCAGTTCTTC.

In DNA, the CDR3 is TGCGCCAGCAGCTCGATTACAGGTGACTTTGGCTACACCTTC. As protein: CASSSITGDFGYTF. The V and J genes are TRBV5-1 and TRBJ1-2, with D perhaps TRBD1 (5 bases). CDR1 is SGHRS, CDR2 YFSETQ, per germline. The V end was cut by 3 bases, the J end by 7 bases, with 16 bases between. The CDR3 is 14 residues long.

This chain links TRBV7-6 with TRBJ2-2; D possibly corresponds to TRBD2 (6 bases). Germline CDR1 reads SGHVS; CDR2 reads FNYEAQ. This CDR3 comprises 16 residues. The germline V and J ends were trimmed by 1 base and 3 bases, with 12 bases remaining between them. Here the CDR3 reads CASSLVPGEDTGELFF. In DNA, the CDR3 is TGTGCCAGCAGCTTAGTTCCGGGAGAGGACACCGGGGAGCTGTTTTTT.

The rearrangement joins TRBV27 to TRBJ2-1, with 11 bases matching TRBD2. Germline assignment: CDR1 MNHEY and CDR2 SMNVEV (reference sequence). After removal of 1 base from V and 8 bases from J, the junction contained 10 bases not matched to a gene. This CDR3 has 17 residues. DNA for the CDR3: TGTGCCAGCAGTTTATTTAGCGGGAGGGCCTCGTCGGATGAGCAGTTCTTC. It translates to CASSLFSGRASSDEQFF.

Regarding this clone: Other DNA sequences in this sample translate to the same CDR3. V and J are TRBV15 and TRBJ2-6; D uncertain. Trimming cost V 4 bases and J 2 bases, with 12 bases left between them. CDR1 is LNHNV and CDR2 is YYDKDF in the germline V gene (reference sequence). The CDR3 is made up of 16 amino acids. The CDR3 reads CATSIDAETGANVLTF. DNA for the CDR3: TGTGCCACCAGCATAGACGCCGAGACTGGGGCCAACGTCCTGACTTTC. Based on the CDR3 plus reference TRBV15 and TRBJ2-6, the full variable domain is DAMVIQNPRYQVTQFGKPVTLSCSQTLNHNVMYWYQQKSSQAPKLLFHYYDKDFNNEADTPDNFQSRRPNTSFCFLDIRSPGLGDTAMYLCATSIDAETGANVLTFGAGSRLTVL.

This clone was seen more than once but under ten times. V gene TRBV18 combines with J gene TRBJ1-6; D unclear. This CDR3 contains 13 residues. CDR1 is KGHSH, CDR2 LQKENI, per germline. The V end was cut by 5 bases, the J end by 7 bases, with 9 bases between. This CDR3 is CASSTSGNSPLHF. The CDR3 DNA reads TGTGCCAGCTCAACCTCAGGAAATTCACCCCTCCACTTT. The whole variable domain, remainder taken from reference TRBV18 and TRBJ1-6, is NAGVMQNPRHLVRRRGQEARLRCSPMKGHSHVYWYRQLPEEGLKFMVYLQKENIIDESGMPKERFSAEFPKEGPSILRIQQVVRGDSAAYFCASSTSGNSPLHFGNGTRLTVT.

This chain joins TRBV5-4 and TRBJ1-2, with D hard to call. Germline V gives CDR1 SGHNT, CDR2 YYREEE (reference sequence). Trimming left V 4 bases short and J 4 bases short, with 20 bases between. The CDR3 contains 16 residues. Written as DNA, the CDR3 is TGTGCCAGCAGCGCGCCCCGGGATGGAGTTGGCTATGGCTACACCTTC. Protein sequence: CASSAPRDGVGYGYTF. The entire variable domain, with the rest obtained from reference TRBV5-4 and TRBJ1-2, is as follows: ETGVTQSPTHLIKTRGQQVTLRCSSQSGHNTVSWYQQALGQGPQFIFQYYREEENGRGNFPPRFSGLQFPNYSSELNVNALELDDSALYLCASSAPRDGVGYGYTFGSGTRLTVV.

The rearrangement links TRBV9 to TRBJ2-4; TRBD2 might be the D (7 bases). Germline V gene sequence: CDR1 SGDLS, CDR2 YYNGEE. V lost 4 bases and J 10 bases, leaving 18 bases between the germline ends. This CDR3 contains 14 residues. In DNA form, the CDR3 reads TGTGCCAGCAGCCGGGGGGCCGATATCGAGATTCAGTACTTC. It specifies CASSRGADIEIQYF.

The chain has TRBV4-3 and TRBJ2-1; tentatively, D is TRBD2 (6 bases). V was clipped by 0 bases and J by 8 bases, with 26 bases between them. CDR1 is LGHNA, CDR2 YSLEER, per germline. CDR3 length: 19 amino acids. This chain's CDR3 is CASSQDGWRGPAGGDEQFF. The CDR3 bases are TGCGCCAGCAGCCAAGATGGCTGGAGAGGGCCGGCGGGCGGGGATGAGCAGTTCTTC.

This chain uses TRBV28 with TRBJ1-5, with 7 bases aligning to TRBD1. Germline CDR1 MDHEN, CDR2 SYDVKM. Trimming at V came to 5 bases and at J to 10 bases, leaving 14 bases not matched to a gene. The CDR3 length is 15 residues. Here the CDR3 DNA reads TGTGCCAGCAGTCCCCGGGGAAGGGGGCTAACTCCCCAGCATTTT. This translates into CASSPRGRGLTPQHF. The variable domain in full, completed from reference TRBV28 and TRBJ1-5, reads DVKVTQSSRYLVKRTGEKVFLECVQDMDHENMFWYRQDPGLGLRLIYFSYDVKMKEKGDIPEGYSVSREKKERFSLILESASTNQTSMYLCASSPRGRGLTPQHFGDGTRLSIL.

The CDR3 loop reads CASSLGRTGEWYEQYF. DNA of the CDR3: TGTGCCAGCAGCTTAGGGAGGACAGGGGAGTGGTACGAGCAGTACTTC. The V gene is TRBV7-9, the J gene TRBJ2-7, with 9 bases lining up with TRBD1. Per the germline V gene, CDR1 is SEHNR and CDR2 is FQNEAQ (reference sequence). J gave up 4 bases and V 1 base, and 8 bases lay outside the gene matches. CDR3 size: 16 residues.

The CDR3 sequence is CASSLSVETQYF. The CDR3 nucleotides read TGCGCCAGCAGTCTCAGCGTGGAGACCCAGTACTTC. The gene calls are TRBV5-1 and TRBJ2-5, with D uncertain. V lost 5 bases to trimming and J lost 5 bases, with 10 bases between them. In germline, CDR1 is SGHRS, CDR2 YFSETQ. The CDR3 has 12 residues.

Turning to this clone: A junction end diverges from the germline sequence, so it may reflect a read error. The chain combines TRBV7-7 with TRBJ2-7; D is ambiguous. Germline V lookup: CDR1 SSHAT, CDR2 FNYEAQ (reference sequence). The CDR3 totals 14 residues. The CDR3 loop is CASSLGPDTYEQYF. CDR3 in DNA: TGTGCTAGCAGCTTAGGCCCAGACACCTACGAGCAGTACTTC.

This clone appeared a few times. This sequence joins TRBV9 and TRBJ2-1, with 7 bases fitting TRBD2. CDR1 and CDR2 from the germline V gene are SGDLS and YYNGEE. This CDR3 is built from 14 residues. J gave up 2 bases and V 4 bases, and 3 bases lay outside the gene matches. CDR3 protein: CASSPLAAYNEQFF. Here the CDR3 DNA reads TGTGCCAGCAGCCCCCTAGCGGCCTACAATGAGCAGTTCTTC.

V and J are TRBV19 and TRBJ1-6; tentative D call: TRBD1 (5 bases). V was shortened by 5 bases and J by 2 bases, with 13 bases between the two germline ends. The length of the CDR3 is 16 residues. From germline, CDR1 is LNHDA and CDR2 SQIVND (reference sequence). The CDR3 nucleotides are TGTGCCAGTAGTCGAGCGTTAGGGGCCTATAATTCACCCCTCCACTTT. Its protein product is CASSRALGAYNSPLHF. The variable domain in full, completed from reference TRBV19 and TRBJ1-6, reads DGGITQSPKYLFRKEGQNVTLSCEQNLNHDAMYWYRQDPGQGLRLIYYSQIVNDFQKGDIAEGYSVSREKKESFPLTVTSAQKNPTAFYLCASSRALGAYNSPLHFGNGTRLTVT.

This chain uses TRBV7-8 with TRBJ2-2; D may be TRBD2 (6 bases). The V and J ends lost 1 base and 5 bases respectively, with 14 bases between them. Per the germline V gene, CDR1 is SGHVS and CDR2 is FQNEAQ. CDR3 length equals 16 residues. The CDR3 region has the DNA TGTGCCAGCAGCTTAGGACTGCGGGGTAAAACCGGGGAGCTGTTTTTT. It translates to CASSLGLRGKTGELFF.

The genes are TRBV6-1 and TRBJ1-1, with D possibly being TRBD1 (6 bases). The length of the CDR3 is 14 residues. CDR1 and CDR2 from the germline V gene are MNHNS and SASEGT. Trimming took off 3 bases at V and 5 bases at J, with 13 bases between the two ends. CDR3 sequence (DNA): TGTGCCAGCAGTGAGGGGGCAAAAGGTACTGAAGCTTTCTTT. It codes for CASSEGAKGTEAFF.

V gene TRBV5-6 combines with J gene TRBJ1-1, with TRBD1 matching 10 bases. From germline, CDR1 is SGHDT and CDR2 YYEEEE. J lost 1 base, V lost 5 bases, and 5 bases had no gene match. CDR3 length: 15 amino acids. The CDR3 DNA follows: TGTGCCAGCAGTAGGACAGGGGGTGCGAACACTGAAGCTTTCTTT. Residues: CASSRTGGANTEAFF.

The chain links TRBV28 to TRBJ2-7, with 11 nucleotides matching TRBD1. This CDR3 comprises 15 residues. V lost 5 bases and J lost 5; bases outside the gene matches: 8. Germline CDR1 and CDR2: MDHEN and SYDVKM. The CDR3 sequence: CASSAGTGGVHEQYF. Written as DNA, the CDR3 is TGTGCCAGCAGTGCAGGGACAGGGGGTGTTCACGAGCAGTACTTC.

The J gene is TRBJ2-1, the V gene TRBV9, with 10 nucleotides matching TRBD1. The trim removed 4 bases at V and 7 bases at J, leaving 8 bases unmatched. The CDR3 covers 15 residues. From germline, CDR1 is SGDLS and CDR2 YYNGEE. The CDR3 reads CASSTLGQGGNEQFF. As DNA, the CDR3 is TGTGCCAGCAGCACCCTTGGACAGGGGGGGAATGAGCAGTTCTTC.

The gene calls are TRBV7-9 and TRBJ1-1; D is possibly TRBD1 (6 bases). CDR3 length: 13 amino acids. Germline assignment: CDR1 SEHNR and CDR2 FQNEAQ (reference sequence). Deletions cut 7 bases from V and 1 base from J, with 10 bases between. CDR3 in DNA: TGTGCCAGCAACCAACAGGGGAACACTGAAGCTTTCTTT. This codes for CASNQQGNTEAFF.